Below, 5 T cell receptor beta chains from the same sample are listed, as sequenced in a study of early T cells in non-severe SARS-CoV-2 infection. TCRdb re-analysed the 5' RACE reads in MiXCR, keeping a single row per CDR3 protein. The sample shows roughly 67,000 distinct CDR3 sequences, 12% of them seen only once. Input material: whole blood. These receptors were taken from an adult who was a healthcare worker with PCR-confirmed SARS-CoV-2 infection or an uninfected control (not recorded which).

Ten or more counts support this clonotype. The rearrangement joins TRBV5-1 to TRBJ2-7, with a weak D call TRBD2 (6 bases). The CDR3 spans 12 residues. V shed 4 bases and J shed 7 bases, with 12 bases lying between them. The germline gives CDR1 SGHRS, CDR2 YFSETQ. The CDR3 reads CASSPDRGEQYF. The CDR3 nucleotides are TGCGCCAGCAGCCCGGATCGGGGGGAGCAGTACTTC.

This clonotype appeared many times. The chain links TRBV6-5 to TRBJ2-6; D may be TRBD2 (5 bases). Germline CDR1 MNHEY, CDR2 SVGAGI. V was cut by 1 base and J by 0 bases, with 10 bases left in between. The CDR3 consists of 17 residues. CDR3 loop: CASSYWSGGSGANVLTF. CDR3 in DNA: TGTGCCAGCAGTTACTGGTCCGGAGGCTCTGGGGCCAACGTCCTGACTTTC.

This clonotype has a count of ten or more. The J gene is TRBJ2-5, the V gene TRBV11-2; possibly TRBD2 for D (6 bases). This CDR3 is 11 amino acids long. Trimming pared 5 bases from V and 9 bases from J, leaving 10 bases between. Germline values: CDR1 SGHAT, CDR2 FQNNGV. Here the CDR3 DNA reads TGTGCCAGCAGCCGAGGGGAGGCCCAGTACTTC. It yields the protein CASSRGEAQYF. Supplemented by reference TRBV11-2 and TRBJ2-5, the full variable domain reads EAGVAQSPRYKIIEKRQSVAFWCNPISGHATLYWYQQILGQGPKLLIQFQNNGVVDDSQLPKDRFSAERLKGVDSTLKIQPAKLEDSAVYLCASSRGEAQYFGPGTRLLVL.

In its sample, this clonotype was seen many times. CDR3 residues: CASTRQGYYGYTF. In nucleotides, the CDR3 is TGTGCCAGCACCCGACAGGGGTACTATGGCTACACCTTC. The chain is built from TRBV2 and TRBJ1-2; 8 positions match TRBD1. Per germline, CDR1 SNHLY and CDR2 FYNNEI. The CDR3 is 13 amino acids. V lost 7 bases to trimming and J lost 3 bases; unmatched junction nucleotides: 4.

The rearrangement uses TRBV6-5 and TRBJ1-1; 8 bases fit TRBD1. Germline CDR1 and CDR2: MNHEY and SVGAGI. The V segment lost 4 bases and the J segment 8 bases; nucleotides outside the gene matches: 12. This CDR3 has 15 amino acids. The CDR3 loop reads CASSSQGASGGEAFF. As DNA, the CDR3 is TGTGCCAGCAGTTCCCAGGGGGCAAGTGGAGGGGAAGCTTTCTTT.